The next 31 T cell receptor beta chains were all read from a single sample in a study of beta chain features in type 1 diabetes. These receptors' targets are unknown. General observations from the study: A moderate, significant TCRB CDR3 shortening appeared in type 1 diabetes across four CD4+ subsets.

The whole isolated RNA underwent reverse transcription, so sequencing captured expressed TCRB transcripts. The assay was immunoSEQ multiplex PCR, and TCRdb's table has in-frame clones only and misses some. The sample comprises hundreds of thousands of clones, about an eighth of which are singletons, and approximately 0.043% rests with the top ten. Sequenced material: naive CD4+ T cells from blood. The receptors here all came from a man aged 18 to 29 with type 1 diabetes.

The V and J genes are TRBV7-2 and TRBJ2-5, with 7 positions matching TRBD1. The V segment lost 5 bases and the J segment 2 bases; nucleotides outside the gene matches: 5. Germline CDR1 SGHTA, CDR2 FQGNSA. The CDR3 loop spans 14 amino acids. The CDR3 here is CASSRPGQQETQYF. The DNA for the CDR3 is TGTGCCAGCAGCCGCCCGGGACAGCAAGAGACCCAGTACTTC.

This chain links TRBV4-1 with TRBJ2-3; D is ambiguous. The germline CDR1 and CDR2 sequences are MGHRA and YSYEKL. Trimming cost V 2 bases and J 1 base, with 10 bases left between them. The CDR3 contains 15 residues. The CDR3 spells CASSQPPAGTDTQYF. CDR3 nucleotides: TGCGCCAGCAGCCAACCCCCCGCTGGCACAGATACGCAGTATTTT.

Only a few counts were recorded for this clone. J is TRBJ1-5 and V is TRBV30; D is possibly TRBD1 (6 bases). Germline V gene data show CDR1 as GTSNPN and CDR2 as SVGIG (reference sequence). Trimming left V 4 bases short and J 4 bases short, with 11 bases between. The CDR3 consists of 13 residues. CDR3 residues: CAWNQGQNQPQHF. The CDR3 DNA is TGTGCCTGGAACCAGGGACAAAATCAGCCCCAGCATTTT.

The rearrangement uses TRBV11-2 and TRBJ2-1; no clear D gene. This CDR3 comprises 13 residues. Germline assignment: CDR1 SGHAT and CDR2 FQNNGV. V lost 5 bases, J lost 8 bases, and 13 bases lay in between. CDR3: CASSLRFPDEQFF. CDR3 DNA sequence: TGTGCCAGCAGCCTACGATTCCCCGATGAGCAGTTCTTC.

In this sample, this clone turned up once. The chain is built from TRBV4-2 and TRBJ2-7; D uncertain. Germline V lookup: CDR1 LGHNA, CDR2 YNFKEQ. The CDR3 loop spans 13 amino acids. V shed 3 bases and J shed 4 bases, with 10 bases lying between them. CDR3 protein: CASSQTTDYEQYF. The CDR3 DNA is TGTGCCAGCAGCCAGACCACAGATTACGAGCAGTACTTC.

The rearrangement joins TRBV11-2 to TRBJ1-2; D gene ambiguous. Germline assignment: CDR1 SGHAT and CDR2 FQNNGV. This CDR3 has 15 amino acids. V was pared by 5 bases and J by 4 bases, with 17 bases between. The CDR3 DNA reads TGTGCCAGCAGCCTCGGGCCAGACGTTGGCTATGGCTACACCTTC. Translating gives CASSLGPDVGYGYTF.

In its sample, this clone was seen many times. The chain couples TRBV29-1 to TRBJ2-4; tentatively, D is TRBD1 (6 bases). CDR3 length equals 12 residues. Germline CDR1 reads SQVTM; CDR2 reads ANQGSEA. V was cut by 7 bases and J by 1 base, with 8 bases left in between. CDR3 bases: TGCAGCGCCAGGGGTGCCAAAAACATTCAGTACTTC. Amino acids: CSARGAKNIQYF.

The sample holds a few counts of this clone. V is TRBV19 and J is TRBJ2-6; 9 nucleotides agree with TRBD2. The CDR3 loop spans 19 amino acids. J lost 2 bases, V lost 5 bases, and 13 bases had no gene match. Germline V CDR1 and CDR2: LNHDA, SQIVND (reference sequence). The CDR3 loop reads CASSRVLAGGPTGANVLTF. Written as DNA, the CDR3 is TGTGCCAGTAGTCGCGTCTTGGCGGGAGGGCCCACTGGGGCCAACGTCCTGACTTTC. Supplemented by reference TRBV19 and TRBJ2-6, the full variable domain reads DGGITQSPKYLFRKEGQNVTLSCEQNLNHDAMYWYRQDPGQGLRLIYYSQIVNDFQKGDIAEGYSVSREKKESFPLTVTSAQKNPTAFYLCASSRVLAGGPTGANVLTFGAGSRLTVL.

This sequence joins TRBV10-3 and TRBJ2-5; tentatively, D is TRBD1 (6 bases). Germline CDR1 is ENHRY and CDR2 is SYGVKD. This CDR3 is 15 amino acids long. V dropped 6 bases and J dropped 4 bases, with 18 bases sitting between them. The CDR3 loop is CAIRPTGGAGETQYF. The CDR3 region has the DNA TGTGCCATCAGGCCGACAGGCGGCGCCGGAGAGACCCAGTACTTC.

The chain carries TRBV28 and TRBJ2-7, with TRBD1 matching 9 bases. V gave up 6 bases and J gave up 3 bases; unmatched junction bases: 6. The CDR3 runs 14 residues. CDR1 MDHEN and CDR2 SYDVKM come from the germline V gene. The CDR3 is CASRTGTGNYEQYF. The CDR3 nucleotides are TGTGCCAGCAGGACCGGGACAGGGAACTACGAGCAGTACTTC.

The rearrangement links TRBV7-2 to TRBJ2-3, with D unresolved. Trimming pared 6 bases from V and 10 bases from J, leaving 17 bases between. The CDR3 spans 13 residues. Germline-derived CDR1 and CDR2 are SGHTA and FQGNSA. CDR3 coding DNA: TGTGCCAGCAGACCCCCAGTGGGTTTTGCGCAGTATTTT. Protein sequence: CASRPPVGFAQYF.

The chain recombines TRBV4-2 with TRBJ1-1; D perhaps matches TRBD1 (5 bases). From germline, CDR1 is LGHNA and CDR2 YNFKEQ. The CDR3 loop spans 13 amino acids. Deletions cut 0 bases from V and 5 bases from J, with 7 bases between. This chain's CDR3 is CASSQDKGTEAFF. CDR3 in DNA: TGTGCCAGCAGCCAAGATAAGGGGACTGAAGCTTTCTTT.

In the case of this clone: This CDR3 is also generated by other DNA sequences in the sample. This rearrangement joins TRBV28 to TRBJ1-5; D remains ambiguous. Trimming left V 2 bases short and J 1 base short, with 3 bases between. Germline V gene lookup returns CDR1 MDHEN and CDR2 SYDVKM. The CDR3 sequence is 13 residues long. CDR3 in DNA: TGTGCCAGCAGTTTAGACAGCAATCAGCCCCAGCATTTT. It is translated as CASSLDSNQPQHF.

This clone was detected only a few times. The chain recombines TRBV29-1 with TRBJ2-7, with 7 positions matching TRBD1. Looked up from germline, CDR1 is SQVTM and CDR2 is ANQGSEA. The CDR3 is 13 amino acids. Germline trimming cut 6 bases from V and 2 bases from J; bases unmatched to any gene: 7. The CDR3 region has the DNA TGCAGCGTCGAGAGGACAGGAACCTACGAGCAGTACTTC. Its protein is CSVERTGTYEQYF.

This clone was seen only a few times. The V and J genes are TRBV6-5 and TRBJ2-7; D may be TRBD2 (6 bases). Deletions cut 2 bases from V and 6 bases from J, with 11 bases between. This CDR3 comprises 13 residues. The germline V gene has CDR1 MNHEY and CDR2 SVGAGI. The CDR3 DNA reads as TGTGCCAGCAGTTACCGTCGGGAGACCGAGCAGTACTTC. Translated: CASSYRRETEQYF.

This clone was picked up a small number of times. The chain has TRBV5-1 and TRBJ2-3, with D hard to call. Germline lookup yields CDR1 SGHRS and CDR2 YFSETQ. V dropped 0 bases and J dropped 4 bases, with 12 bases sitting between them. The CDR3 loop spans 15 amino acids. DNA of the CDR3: TGCGCCAGCAGCTTGGGTCGGGTCGTGGCAGATACGCAGTATTTT. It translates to CASSLGRVVADTQYF. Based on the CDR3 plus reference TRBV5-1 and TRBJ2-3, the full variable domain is KAGVTQTPRYLIKTRGQQVTLSCSPISGHRSVSWYQQTPGQGLQFLFEYFSETQRNKGNFPGRFSGRQFSNSRSEMNVSTLELGDSALYLCASSLGRVVADTQYFGPGTRLTVL.

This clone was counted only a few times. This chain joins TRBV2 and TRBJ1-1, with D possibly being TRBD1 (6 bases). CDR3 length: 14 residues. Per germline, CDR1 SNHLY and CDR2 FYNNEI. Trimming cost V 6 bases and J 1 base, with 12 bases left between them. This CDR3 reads CASRDRLSNTEAFF. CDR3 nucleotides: TGTGCCAGCAGGGACAGACTCTCGAACACTGAAGCTTTCTTT.

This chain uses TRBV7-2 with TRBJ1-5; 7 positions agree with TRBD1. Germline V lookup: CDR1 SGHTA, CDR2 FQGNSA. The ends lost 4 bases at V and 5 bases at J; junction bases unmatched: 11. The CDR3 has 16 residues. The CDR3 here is CASSSRQGSAHQPQHF. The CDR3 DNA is TGTGCCAGCAGCTCGAGACAGGGATCGGCCCATCAGCCCCAGCATTTT.

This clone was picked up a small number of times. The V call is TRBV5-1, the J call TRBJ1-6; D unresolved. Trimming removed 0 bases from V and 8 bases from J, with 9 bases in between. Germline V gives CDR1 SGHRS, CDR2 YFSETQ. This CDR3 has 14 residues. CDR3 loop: CASSLGARDSPLHF. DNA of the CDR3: TGCGCCAGCAGCTTGGGAGCGAGAGATTCACCCCTCCACTTT.

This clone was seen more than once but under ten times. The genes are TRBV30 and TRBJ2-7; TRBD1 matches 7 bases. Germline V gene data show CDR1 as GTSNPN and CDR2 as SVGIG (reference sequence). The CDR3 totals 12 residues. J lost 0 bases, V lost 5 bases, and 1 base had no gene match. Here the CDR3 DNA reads TGTGCCTGGGACAGGGCCTCCTACGAGCAGTACTTC. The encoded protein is CAWDRASYEQYF.

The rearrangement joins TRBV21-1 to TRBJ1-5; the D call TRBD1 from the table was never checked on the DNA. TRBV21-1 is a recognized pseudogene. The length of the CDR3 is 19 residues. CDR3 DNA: TGTGCCAGCAGTTCCTCAGACAGGGAGCAGGGTTATAGCAATCAGCCCCAGCATTTT. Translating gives CASSSSDREQGYSNQPQHF.

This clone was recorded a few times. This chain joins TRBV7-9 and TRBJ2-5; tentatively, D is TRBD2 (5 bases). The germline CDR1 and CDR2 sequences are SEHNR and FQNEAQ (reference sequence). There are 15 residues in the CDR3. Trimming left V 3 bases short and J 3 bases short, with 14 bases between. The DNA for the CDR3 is TGTGCCAGCAGCTTGGGAGCGGAGCTTAAAGAGACCCAGTACTTC. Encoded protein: CASSLGAELKETQYF. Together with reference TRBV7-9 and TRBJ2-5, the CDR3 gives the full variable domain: DTGVSQNPRHKITKRGQNVTFRCDPISEHNRLYWYRQTLGQGPEFLTYFQNEAQLEKSRLLSDRFSAERPKGSFSTLEIQRTEQGDSAMYLCASSLGAELKETQYFGPGTRLLVL.

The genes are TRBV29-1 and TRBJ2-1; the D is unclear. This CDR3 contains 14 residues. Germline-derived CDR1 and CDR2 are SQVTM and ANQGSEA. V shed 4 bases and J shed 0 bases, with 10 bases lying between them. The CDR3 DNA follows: TGCAGCGTTGGAGACTGGGGCTCCTACAATGAGCAGTTCTTC. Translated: CSVGDWGSYNEQFF.

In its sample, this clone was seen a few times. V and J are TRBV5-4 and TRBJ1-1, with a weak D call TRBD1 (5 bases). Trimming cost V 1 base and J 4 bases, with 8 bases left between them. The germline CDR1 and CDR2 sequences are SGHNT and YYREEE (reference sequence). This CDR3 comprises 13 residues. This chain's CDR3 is CASSLSRGTEAFF. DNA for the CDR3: TGTGCCAGCAGCTTGTCAAGGGGCACTGAAGCTTTCTTT.

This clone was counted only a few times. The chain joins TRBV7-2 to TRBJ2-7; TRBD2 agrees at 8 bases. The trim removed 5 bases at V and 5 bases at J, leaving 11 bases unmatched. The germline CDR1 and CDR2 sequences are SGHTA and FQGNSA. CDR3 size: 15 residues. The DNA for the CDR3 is TGTGCCAGCAGCCTACTGGGAGCGGGGGCAAACGAGCAGTACTTC. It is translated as CASSLLGAGANEQYF.

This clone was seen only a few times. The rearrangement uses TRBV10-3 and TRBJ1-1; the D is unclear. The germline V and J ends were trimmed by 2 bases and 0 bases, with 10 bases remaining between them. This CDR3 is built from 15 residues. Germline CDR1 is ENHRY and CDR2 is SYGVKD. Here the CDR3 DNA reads TGTGCCATCAGTGAGGAGTGGCAGGTGAACACTGAAGCTTTCTTT. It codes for CAISEEWQVNTEAFF.

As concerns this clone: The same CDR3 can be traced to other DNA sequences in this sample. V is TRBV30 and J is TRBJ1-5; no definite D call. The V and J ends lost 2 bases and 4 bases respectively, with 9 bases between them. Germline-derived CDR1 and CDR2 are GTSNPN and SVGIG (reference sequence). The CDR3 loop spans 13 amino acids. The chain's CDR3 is CAWSTGSNQPQHF. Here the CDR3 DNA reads TGTGCCTGGAGTACGGGATCAAATCAGCCCCAGCATTTT.

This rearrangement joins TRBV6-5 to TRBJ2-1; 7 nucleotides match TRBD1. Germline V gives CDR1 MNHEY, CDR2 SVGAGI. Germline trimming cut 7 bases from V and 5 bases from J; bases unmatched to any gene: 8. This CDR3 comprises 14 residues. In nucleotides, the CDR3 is TGTGCCAGCACCTCGACAGGGTTAAACAATGAGCAGTTCTTC. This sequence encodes CASTSTGLNNEQFF.

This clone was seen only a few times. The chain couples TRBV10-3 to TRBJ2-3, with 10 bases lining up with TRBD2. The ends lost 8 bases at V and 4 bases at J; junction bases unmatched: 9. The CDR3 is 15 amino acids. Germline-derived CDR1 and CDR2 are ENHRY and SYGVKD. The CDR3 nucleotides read TGTGCCATCGCAAACAGCGGGAGGGCCTCAGATACGCAGTATTTT. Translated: CAIANSGRASDTQYF.

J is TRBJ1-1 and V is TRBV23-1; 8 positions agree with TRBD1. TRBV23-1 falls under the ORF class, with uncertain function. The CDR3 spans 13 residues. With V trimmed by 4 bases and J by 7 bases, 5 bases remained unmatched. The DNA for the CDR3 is TGCGCCAGCAGTCCGGGACAGGCACTTGAAGCTTTCTTT. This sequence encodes CASSPGQALEAFF.

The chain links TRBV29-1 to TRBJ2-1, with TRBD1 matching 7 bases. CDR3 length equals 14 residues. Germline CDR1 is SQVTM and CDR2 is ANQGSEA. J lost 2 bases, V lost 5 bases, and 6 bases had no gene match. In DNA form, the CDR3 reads TGCAGCGTTACCTTCGGGACAGCCTACAATGAGCAGTTCTTC. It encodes CSVTFGTAYNEQFF.